The 32 T cell receptor beta chains given below trace back to one sample, sequenced in a study of blood T cell repertoires in COVID-19 (dated by TCRdb to about 2020). The library was generated by the immunoSEQ multiplex PCR assay. Held by TCRdb, this immuneACCESS table contains in-frame sequences only and omits some clones. Under half of the omission traces to an unresolved V gene where checked; the cause of the rest is unknown. The sample yields about 220,000 clones; 65% to 85% were counted once. 9.5% to 15% of the sample goes to the ten largest clones. Sequenced input: peripheral blood. These receptors came from a human donor in a cohort sampled during active COVID-19.

The V call is TRBV3-1 (or the pseudogene TRBV3-2), the J call TRBJ1-1; 7 nucleotides agree with TRBD1. The germline V gene has CDR1 LGHDT and CDR2 YNNKEL (reference sequence). The CDR3 contains 16 residues. J was trimmed by 0 bases and V by 4 bases; bases with no gene match: 8. The CDR3 coding sequence is TGTGCCAGCAGCCGAGTACAGGGGCTCATGAACACTGAAGCTTTCTTT. Translated: CASSRVQGLMNTEAFF.

The CDR3 loop is CASSRTSGGTYNEQFF. The CDR3 DNA reads as TGTGCCAGCAGCCGGACTAGCGGGGGGACATACAATGAGCAGTTCTTC. The chain employs TRBV7-2 and TRBJ2-1; 14 bases are shared with TRBD2. The CDR3 is made up of 16 amino acids. The junction had 4 bases not matched to a gene; V was cut back by 5 bases and J by 4 bases. Germline V gene lookup returns CDR1 SGHTA and CDR2 FQGNSA.

The gene calls are TRBV7-9 and TRBJ2-1; D is unclear. The germline V and J ends were trimmed by 3 bases and 8 bases, with 8 bases remaining between them. The V gene's germline CDR1 is SEHNR and CDR2 FQNEAQ (reference sequence). CDR3 length: 12 amino acids. CDR3 amino acids: CASSFNSYEQFF. CDR3 nucleotide sequence: TGTGCCAGCAGCTTCAACAGTTATGAGCAGTTCTTC. The full variable domain, with the rest looked up from reference TRBV7-9 and TRBJ2-1, is DTGVSQNPRHKITKRGQNVTFRCDPISEHNRLYWYRQTLGQGPEFLTYFQNEAQLEKSRLLSDRFSAERPKGSFSTLEIQRTEQGDSAMYLCASSFNSYEQFFGPGTRLTVL.

The chain links TRBV28 to TRBJ2-7; 8 bases line up with TRBD2. Germline assignment: CDR1 MDHEN and CDR2 SYDVKM. J was trimmed by 7 bases and V by 4 bases; bases with no gene match: 9. This CDR3 has 14 residues. CDR3 region: CASSSGWTGGEQYF. The CDR3 DNA reads TGTGCCAGCAGTTCCGGATGGACGGGGGGGGAGCAGTACTTC.

The V gene is TRBV6-5, the J gene TRBJ2-1; 7 bases are a match to TRBD1. Trimming took 6 bases from V and 9 from J; bases not matched to a gene: 5. CDR1 and CDR2 (germline): MNHEY, SVGAGI. The CDR3 is 12 amino acids. The CDR3 DNA reads TGTGCCAGCAGCCGACAGGGCGTTGAGCAGTTCTTC. Its translation: CASSRQGVEQFF.

This rearrangement joins TRBV7-2 to TRBJ2-2; D gene uncertain. The CDR3 has 14 amino acids. CDR1 and CDR2 from the germline V gene are SGHTA and FQGNSA. V was shortened by 3 bases and J by 4 bases, with 9 bases between the two germline ends. The CDR3 sequence: CASSFAPVTGELFF. CDR3 in DNA: TGTGCCAGCAGCTTCGCACCAGTCACCGGGGAGCTGTTTTTT.

The J gene is TRBJ2-7, the V gene TRBV5-5; perhaps TRBD2 as D (6 bases). The germline V and J ends were trimmed by 7 bases and 3 bases, with 11 bases remaining between them. This CDR3 is 12 amino acids long. The germline gives CDR1 SGHKS, CDR2 YYEKEE (reference sequence). This CDR3 is CASRGYDYEQYF. CDR3 nucleotide sequence: TGTGCCAGCCGGGGGTACGACTACGAGCAGTACTTC. Looking up the rest from reference TRBV5-5 and TRBJ2-7 gives the full variable domain: DAGVTQSPTHLIKTRGQQVTLRCSPISGHKSVSWYQQVLGQGPQFIFQYYEKEERGRGNFPDRFSARQFPNYSSELNVNALLLGDSALYLCASRGYDYEQYFGPGTRLTVT.

This chain links TRBV7-9 with TRBJ1-2, with TRBD1 as a possible D gene (5 bases). The germline gives CDR1 SEHNR, CDR2 FQNEAQ (reference sequence). Trimming cost V 10 bases and J 8 bases, with 20 bases left between them. The CDR3 runs to 13 residues. The CDR3 reads CANQVEGTGGYTF. The CDR3 DNA is TGTGCCAACCAGGTCGAGGGGACTGGCGGCTACACCTTC.

V and J are TRBV6-5 and TRBJ2-1, with D possibly TRBD2 on 7 matching bases. The CDR3 is 15 amino acids. V gave up 7 bases and J gave up 0 bases, with 13 bases separating them. The germline gives CDR1 MNHEY, CDR2 SVGAGI. The CDR3 DNA is TGTGCCAGCATCTTAGGGGGGGCCTCCTACAATGAGCAGTTCTTC. Its translation: CASILGGASYNEQFF.

The chain is built from TRBV14 and TRBJ1-2, with D unclear. V dropped 1 base and J dropped 3 bases, with 6 bases sitting between them. Germline CDR1 and CDR2: SGHDN and FVKESK. The CDR3 consists of 13 residues. In DNA form, the CDR3 reads TGTGCCAGCAGCCAAGGGACTTACTATGGCTACACCTTC. Its protein product is CASSQGTYYGYTF.

This rearrangement joins TRBV7-2 to TRBJ1-5; D remains unclear. The CDR3 has 15 residues. V lost 4 bases and J 4 bases, leaving 14 bases between the germline ends. Germline V lookup: CDR1 SGHTA, CDR2 FQGNSA. CDR3: CASSWGGGRNQPQHF. Here the CDR3 DNA reads TGTGCCAGCAGCTGGGGAGGAGGGAGGAATCAGCCCCAGCATTTT.

This chain links TRBV29-1 with TRBJ1-2; D perhaps matches TRBD1 (5 bases). CDR1 is SQVTM and CDR2 is ANQGSEA in the germline V gene. Trimming cost V 1 base and J 3 bases, with 9 bases left between them. The CDR3 is 13 residues long. Written as DNA, the CDR3 is TGCAGCGTTGAAGGGGGGGACGACTATGGCTACACCTTC. Translating it yields CSVEGGDDYGYTF.

V is TRBV18 and J is TRBJ2-7; the D gene is possibly TRBD1 (6 bases). Trimming took off 1 base at V and 5 bases at J, with 12 bases between the two ends. Per germline, CDR1 KGHSH and CDR2 LQKENI. The length of the CDR3 is 14 residues. The DNA of the CDR3 is TGTGCCAGCTCACCACGGGCTAGGGACAACGAGCAGTACTTC. Protein: CASSPRARDNEQYF.

The chain is built from TRBV15 and TRBJ2-1; 7 nucleotides line up with TRBD2. V trimming: 4 bases; J trimming: 4 bases; junction bases outside the gene matches: 7. Germline V gene lookup returns CDR1 LNHNV and CDR2 YYDKDF (reference sequence). The CDR3 extends over 15 amino acids. CDR3 sequence reads: CATSTRGGRYNEQFF. CDR3 nucleotides: TGTGCCACCAGCACGCGCGGGGGACGATACAATGAGCAGTTCTTC.

Concerning this clone itself: This sample includes further DNA sequences coding for the same CDR3. The rearrangement uses TRBV7-2 and TRBJ2-7; a possible D gene is TRBD1 (5 bases). V was shortened by 1 base and J by 2 bases, with 12 bases between the two germline ends. Per germline, CDR1 SGHTA and CDR2 FQGNSA. The CDR3 covers 15 residues. The CDR3 DNA reads as TGTGCCAGCAGCTTAGGAGGTCAGGGTGCCTACGAGCAGTACTTC. This gives the protein CASSLGGQGAYEQYF.

J is TRBJ1-4 and V is TRBV7-9; 7 bases map to TRBD1. There are 16 residues in the CDR3. The trim removed 5 bases at V and 7 bases at J, leaving 13 bases unmatched. In germline, CDR1 is SEHNR, CDR2 FQNEAQ (reference sequence). CDR3 DNA: TGTGCCAGCAGCCCTCCACAAGGGGGCTCATTTGAAAAACTGTTTTTT. It is translated as CASSPPQGGSFEKLFF.

The chain combines TRBV7-3 with TRBJ2-5; 11 bases align to TRBD2. Germline V gene data show CDR1 as SGHTA and CDR2 as FQGTGA. V shed 1 base, J shed 3 bases, and the junction held 10 bases outside the gene matches. The CDR3 runs 18 residues. CDR3 sequence reads: CASSLISSASGGKETQYF. In nucleotides, the CDR3 is TGTGCCAGCAGCTTAATCTCCTCCGCTAGCGGGGGGAAAGAGACCCAGTACTTC.

The chain carries TRBV28 and TRBJ1-2; 7 nucleotides agree with TRBD1. J gave up 11 bases and V 5 bases, and 8 bases lay outside the gene matches. This CDR3 contains 12 residues. Germline V gene data show CDR1 as MDHEN and CDR2 as SYDVKM. The CDR3 here is CASSLRQGWYTF. In DNA form, the CDR3 reads TGTGCCAGCAGTCTAAGACAGGGCTGGTACACCTTC.

CDR3 sequence (DNA): TGCAGCTTGACACCCCCTGGTCAGACTGAAGCTTTCTTT. Amino acids: CSLTPPGQTEAFF. This chain links TRBV29-1 with TRBJ1-1; D call uncertain. The germline V and J ends were trimmed by 8 bases and 5 bases, with 18 bases remaining between them. The CDR3 sequence is 13 residues long. Per the germline V gene, CDR1 is SQVTM and CDR2 is ANQGSEA.

This sequence joins TRBV7-9 and TRBJ1-2, with TRBD1 matching over 7 bases. Germline-derived CDR1 and CDR2 are SEHNR and FQNEAQ (reference sequence). The CDR3 loop spans 14 amino acids. J gave up 0 bases and V 5 bases, and 3 bases lay outside the gene matches. CDR3 region: CASSTGDTNYGYTF. The CDR3 region has the DNA TGTGCCAGCAGCACAGGGGACACTAACTATGGCTACACCTTC.

There are a few counts of this clone. V and J are TRBV15 and TRBJ2-7; tentatively, D is TRBD1 (5 bases). Germline loops: CDR1 LNHNV, CDR2 YYDKDF (reference sequence). This CDR3 region has 14 residues. The ends were cut back, 5 bases at V and 10 bases at J, with 21 bases in the middle. The CDR3 sequence is CATSPREGVKEQYF. The CDR3 DNA reads as TGTGCCACCAGCCCGCGTGAAGGGGTTAAAGAACAGTACTTC.

The chain has TRBV11-3 and TRBJ1-1, with no clear D. Per germline, CDR1 SGHNT and CDR2 YENEEA. The CDR3 has 13 residues. V was clipped by 1 base and J by 4 bases, with 7 bases between them. In nucleotides, the CDR3 is TGTGCCAGCAGCTTAGCACGGTCCACTGAAGCTTTCTTT. This gives the protein CASSLARSTEAFF.

The V call is TRBV11-2, the J call TRBJ1-4; D remains unclear. The germline gives CDR1 SGHAT, CDR2 FQNNGV. Trimming pared 4 bases from V and 8 bases from J, leaving 11 bases between. CDR3 length equals 13 residues. The CDR3 region is CASSSGVGEKLFF. CDR3 DNA: TGTGCCAGCAGCTCTGGCGTCGGGGAAAAACTGTTTTTT.

CDR3 nucleotide sequence: TGCGCCAGCAGCTTGGCGCCTACTCAGGGCAACAATGAGCAGTTCTTC. Its protein product is CASSLAPTQGNNEQFF. The rearrangement links TRBV5-1 to TRBJ2-1, with D possibly matching TRBD1 (5 bases). Trimming cost V 0 bases and J 5 bases, with 15 bases left between them. This CDR3 has 16 residues. Per germline, CDR1 SGHRS and CDR2 YFSETQ. Supplemented by reference TRBV5-1 and TRBJ2-1, the full variable domain reads KAGVTQTPRYLIKTRGQQVTLSCSPISGHRSVSWYQQTPGQGLQFLFEYFSETQRNKGNFPGRFSGRQFSNSRSEMNVSTLELGDSALYLCASSLAPTQGNNEQFFGPGTRLTVL.

V gene TRBV19 combines with J gene TRBJ2-5; D perhaps matches TRBD2 (6 bases). Between the trimmed V and J ends, which lost 3 bases and 5 bases, there was a span of 13 bases. The CDR3 runs 14 residues. The V gene's germline CDR1 is LNHDA and CDR2 SQIVND (reference sequence). CDR3: CASSMEGGGETQYF. The CDR3 DNA is TGTGCCAGTAGTATGGAGGGAGGTGGGGAGACCCAGTACTTC.

This chain joins TRBV28 and TRBJ2-1, with 12 nucleotides matching TRBD2. V lost 2 bases, J lost 9 bases, and 14 bases stayed unmatched. The CDR3 runs to 18 residues. Germline loops: CDR1 MDHEN, CDR2 SYDVKM. CDR3 sequence reads: CASSLGYQEASGRVEQFF. CDR3 sequence (DNA): TGTGCCAGCAGTTTAGGGTATCAGGAGGCTAGCGGGAGGGTTGAGCAGTTCTTC.

The chain has TRBV5-1 and TRBJ2-7; TRBD1 might be the D (6 bases). V lost 4 bases to trimming and J lost 2 bases, with 16 bases between them. CDR3 length: 15 amino acids. Germline CDR1 and CDR2: SGHRS and YFSETQ. CDR3 in amino acids: CASSRDTVTAYEQYF. The CDR3 coding sequence is TGCGCCAGCAGCCGGGACACCGTGACCGCCTACGAGCAGTACTTC.

V gene TRBV12-3 or TRBV12-4 combines with J gene TRBJ1-5; D call uncertain. The CDR3 has 13 amino acids. Trimming removed 2 bases at V and 5 bases at J, with 7 bases between. The CDR3 sequence is CASSLSRDQPQHF. CDR3 bases: TGTGCCAGCAGTTTATCCCGGGATCAGCCCCAGCATTTT.

This chain uses TRBV7-6 with TRBJ2-5; 8 positions match TRBD1. The length of the CDR3 is 14 residues. Germline V gene lookup returns CDR1 SGHVS and CDR2 FNYEAQ. V was pared by 6 bases and J by 2 bases, with 5 bases of the junction left unmatched. The CDR3 DNA reads TGTGCCAGCAGTAAGGACAGGGCACAAGAGACCCAGTACTTC. As protein: CASSKDRAQETQYF. Supplemented by reference TRBV7-6 and TRBJ2-5, the full variable domain reads GAGVSQSPRYKVTKRGQDVALRCDPISGHVSLYWYRQALGQGPEFLTYFNYEAQQDKSGLPNDRFSAERPEGSISTLTIQRTEQRDSAMYRCASSKDRAQETQYFGPGTRLLVL.

The rearrangement links TRBV13 to TRBJ2-1, with D possibly being TRBD2 (5 bases). V was trimmed by 5 bases and J by 10 bases, leaving 21 bases between them. The germline CDR1 and CDR2 sequences are PRHDT and FYEKMQ (reference sequence). There are 15 residues in the CDR3. This CDR3 reads CASSPRSRTRGEQFF. The CDR3 DNA follows: TGTGCCAGCAGCCCCCGATCCAGGACTCGCGGCGAGCAGTTCTTC.

The CDR3 nucleotides read TGTGCCAGCAGCAAAATAGCGGGGGTGGAGACCCAGTACTTC. Translation: CASSKIAGVETQYF. This rearrangement joins TRBV11-2 to TRBJ2-5; 9 nucleotides line up with TRBD2. Germline-derived CDR1 and CDR2 are SGHAT and FQNNGV. J was trimmed by 5 bases and V by 5 bases; bases with no gene match: 6. The CDR3 has 14 residues.

The genes are TRBV5-1 and TRBJ2-2; D might be TRBD2 (6 bases). Trimming shortened V by 2 bases and J by 4 bases, and 15 bases separated the two germline ends. This CDR3 region has 16 residues. CDR1 and CDR2 (germline): SGHRS, YFSETQ. CDR3 region: CASSFLTGDGTGELFF. The CDR3 bases are TGCGCCAGCAGCTTTTTAACGGGAGACGGCACCGGGGAGCTGTTTTTT. Drawing the rest from reference TRBV5-1 and TRBJ2-2, the complete variable domain is KAGVTQTPRYLIKTRGQQVTLSCSPISGHRSVSWYQQTPGQGLQFLFEYFSETQRNKGNFPGRFSGRQFSNSRSEMNVSTLELGDSALYLCASSFLTGDGTGELFFGEGSRLTVL.